The clone carrying this T cell receptor (beta chain) has only one observation. The germline V and J ends were trimmed by 1 base and 4 bases, with 10 bases remaining between them. CDR1 is SNHLY and CDR2 is FYNNEI in the germline V gene. The CDR3 length is 14 residues. This entry comes from a study of blood T cell repertoires in COVID-19. Study overall: COVID-19 samples, acute and convalescent, were from the United States, Italy and Spain. Sample material is recorded as cDNA or gDNA derived from T cells, B-cell-depleted T cells, or PBMCs.

Per the original data handling: Amplification of reference gene primers provided the estimated nucleated cell counts. Assay: immunoSEQ multiplex PCR; the TCRdb copy retains only in-frame clones and omits some. The V and J calls and clone size are taken from that table; D and trimming were inferred from the DNA. The sample has 78,000 or so clones; approximately 88% are singletons. The source material was peripheral blood. This chain joins TRBV2 and TRBJ1-2; D gene ambiguous. This TCR was recovered from a woman between 50 and 59 years old with acute or convalescent COVID-19. This chain's CDR3 is CASSEEGVLYGYTF. The CDR3 DNA sequence: TGTGCCAGCAGTGAAGAAGGAGTCCTCTATGGCTACACCTTC.